A selection of T cell receptor beta chains follows, all from one sample in a study of T cells in localized non-small cell lung cancer. Only in-frame clones appear in the TCRdb table, and some are missing; sequencing was by immunoSEQ multiplex PCR. The sample has 52,000 or so clones; around 80% are singletons. The specimen comprised peripheral blood mononuclear cells, sampled before any cancer treatment. These receptors came from a man between 40 and 75 years old with stage III lung adenocarcinoma. CDR3s include the opening cysteine and the closing phenylalanine or tryptophan. The D gene is left open where the match is weak. Size values are once, few and many counts, or a class for expanded clones, and some rows have none.

v_call,j_call,d_call,clone_size,cdr3_nt,cdr3_aa
TRBV10-3,TRBJ1-1,TRBD1,-,TGTGCCATCAAACAGGGACAGGAAAATGAAGCTTTCTTT,CAIKQGQENEAFF
TRBV7-2,TRBJ2-7,TRBD2,-,TGTGCCAGCAGCTTAGTTCCTAGCGGGGCCGATATCTACGAGCAGTACTTC,CASSLVPSGADIYEQYF
TRBV14,TRBJ1-1,-,once,TGTGCCAGCAGCCAAGATGCCTGGAATACTGAAGCTTTCTTT,CASSQDAWNTEAFF
TRBV6-5,TRBJ1-1,-,-,TGTGCCAGCAGTCGGGACGGAGCTATGAACACTGAAGCTTTCTTT,CASSRDGAMNTEAFF
TRBV5-1,TRBJ2-5,-,few,TGCGCCTCCTCCCCCGGCGTAACTACTTCTCAAGAGACCCAGTACTTC,CASSPGVTTSQETQYF
TRBV29-1,TRBJ2-3,TRBD2,once,TGCAGCGTTGTTTACGTCTCGCTAGCGGGAGGGTTGACAGATACGCAGTATTTT,CSVVYVSLAGGLTDTQYF
TRBV19,TRBJ1-1,-,once,TGTGCCAGTAGTATAAGGGGCAGTCACACTGAAGCTTTCTTT,CASSIRGSHTEAFF
TRBV11-2,TRBJ2-2,-,-,TGTGCCAGCAGCTTGGGGTTTGGCGGTACCGGGGAGCTGTTTTTT,CASSLGFGGTGELFF
TRBV29-1,TRBJ2-3,-,-,TGCAGCGTAGGTCTCCCGGGGGATACGCAGTATTTT,CSVGLPGDTQYF
TRBV2,TRBJ1-1,-,-,TGTGCCAGCAGTCGACAGACGAACACTGAAGCTTTCTTT,CASSRQTNTEAFF
TRBV2,TRBJ2-1,TRBD2,-,TGTGCCAGCAGTGAATCGGCTAGCGGGGGGCATGAGCAGTTCTTC,CASSESASGGHEQFF
TRBV5-1,TRBJ2-3,-,-,TGCGCCAGCAGCTTAGCTGGAGATACGCAGTATTTT,CASSLAGDTQYF
TRBV5-1,TRBJ1-4,-,-,TGCGCCAGCAGGGCTTCAGGGGTTAATGAAAAACTGTTTTTT,CASRASGVNEKLFF
TRBV18,TRBJ2-7,-,-,TGTGCCAGCTCACCGGCCAGGGGATCGCTCGAGCAGTACTTC,CASSPARGSLEQYF
TRBV5-1,TRBJ1-1,TRBD1,-,TGCGCCAGCAGCTTGGGTTTGGGGCTGGACAGGGCTGAAGCTTTCTTT,CASSLGLGLDRAEAFF
TRBV6-1,TRBJ2-1,-,-,TGTGCCAGCAGTTCCAGCAACTCCTACAATGAGCAGTTCTTC,CASSSSNSYNEQFF
TRBV5-1,TRBJ2-7,-,-,TGCGCCAGCAGCCTGGGGGGTTCCAGCTACGAGCAGTACTTC,CASSLGGSSYEQYF
TRBV6-6,TRBJ2-7,TRBD2,-,TGTGCCAGCAGTTACTCGGAAGCGGGGGTCTACGAGCAGTACTTC,CASSYSEAGVYEQYF